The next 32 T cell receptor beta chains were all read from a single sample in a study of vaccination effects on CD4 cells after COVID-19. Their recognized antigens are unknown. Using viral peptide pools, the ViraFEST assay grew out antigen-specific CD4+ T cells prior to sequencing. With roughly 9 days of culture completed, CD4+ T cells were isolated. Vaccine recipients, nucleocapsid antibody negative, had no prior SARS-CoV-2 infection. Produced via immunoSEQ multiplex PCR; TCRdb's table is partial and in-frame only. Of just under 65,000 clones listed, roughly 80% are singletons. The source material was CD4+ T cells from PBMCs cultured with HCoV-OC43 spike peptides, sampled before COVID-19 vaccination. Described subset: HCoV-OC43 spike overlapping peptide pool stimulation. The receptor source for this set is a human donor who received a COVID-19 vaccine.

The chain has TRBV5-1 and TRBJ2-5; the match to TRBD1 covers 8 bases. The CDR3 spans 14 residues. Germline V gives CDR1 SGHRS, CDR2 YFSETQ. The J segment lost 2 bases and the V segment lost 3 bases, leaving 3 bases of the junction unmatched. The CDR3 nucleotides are TGCGCCAGCAGCTGGACAGGGAGGCAAGAGACCCAGTACTTC. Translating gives CASSWTGRQETQYF.

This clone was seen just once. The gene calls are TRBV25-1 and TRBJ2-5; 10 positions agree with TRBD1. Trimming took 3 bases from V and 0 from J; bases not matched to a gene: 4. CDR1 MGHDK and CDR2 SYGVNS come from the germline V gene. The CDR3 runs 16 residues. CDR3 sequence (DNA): TGTGCCAGCAGTGAGACAGGGGGCCCTCACCAAGAGACCCAGTACTTC. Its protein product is CASSETGGPHQETQYF. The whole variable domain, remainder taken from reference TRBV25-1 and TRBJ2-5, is EADIYQTPRYLVIGTGKKITLECSQTMGHDKMYWYQQDPGMELHLIHYSYGVNSTEKGDLSSESTVSRIRTEHFPLTLESARPSHTSQYLCASSETGGPHQETQYFGPGTRLLVL.

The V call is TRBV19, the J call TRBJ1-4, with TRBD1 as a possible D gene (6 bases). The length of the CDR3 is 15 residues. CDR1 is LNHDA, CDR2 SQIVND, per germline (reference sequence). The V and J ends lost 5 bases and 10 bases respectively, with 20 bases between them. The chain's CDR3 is CASSPRMGGSRKLFF. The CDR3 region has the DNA TGTGCCAGTAGTCCCCGGATGGGGGGCAGTCGAAAACTGTTTTTT.

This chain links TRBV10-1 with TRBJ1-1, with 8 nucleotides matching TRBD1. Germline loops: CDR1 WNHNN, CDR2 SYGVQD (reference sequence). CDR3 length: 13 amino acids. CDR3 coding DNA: TGCGCTCACCCCGGGACAGGAAACACTGAAGCTTTCTTT. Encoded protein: CAHPGTGNTEAFF.

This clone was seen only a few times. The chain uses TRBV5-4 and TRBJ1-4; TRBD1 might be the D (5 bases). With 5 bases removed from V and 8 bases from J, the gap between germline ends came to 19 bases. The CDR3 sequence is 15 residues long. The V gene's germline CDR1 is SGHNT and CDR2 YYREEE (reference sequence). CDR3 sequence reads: CASSLGGSLQEKLFF. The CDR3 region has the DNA TGTGCCAGCAGTCTGGGGGGATCATTACAGGAAAAACTGTTTTTT. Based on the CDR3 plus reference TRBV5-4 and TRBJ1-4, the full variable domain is ETGVTQSPTHLIKTRGQQVTLRCSSQSGHNTVSWYQQALGQGPQFIFQYYREEENGRGNFPPRFSGLQFPNYSSELNVNALELDDSALYLCASSLGGSLQEKLFFGSGTQLSVL.

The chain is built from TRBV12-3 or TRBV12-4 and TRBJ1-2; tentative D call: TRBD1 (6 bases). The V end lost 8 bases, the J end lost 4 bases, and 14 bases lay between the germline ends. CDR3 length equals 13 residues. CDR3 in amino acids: CASCFKGGYGYTF. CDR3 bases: TGTGCCAGCTGCTTCAAGGGGGGCTATGGCTACACCTTC.

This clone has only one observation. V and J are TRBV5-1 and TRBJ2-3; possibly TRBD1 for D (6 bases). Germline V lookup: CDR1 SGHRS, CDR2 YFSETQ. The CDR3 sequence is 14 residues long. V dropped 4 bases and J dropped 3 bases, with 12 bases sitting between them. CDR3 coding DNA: TGCGCCAGCAGCCGACAGGATTATACAGATACGCAGTATTTT. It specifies CASSRQDYTDTQYF.

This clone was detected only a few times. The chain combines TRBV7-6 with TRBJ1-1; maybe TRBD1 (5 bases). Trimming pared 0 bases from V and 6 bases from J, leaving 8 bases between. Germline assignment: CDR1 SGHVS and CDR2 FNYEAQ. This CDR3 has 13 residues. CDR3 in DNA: TGTGCCAGCAGCTTAGCGGGCAGGGCTGAAGCTTTCTTT. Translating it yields CASSLAGRAEAFF. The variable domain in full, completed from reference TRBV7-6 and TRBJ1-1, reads GAGVSQSPRYKVTKRGQDVALRCDPISGHVSLYWYRQALGQGPEFLTYFNYEAQQDKSGLPNDRFSAERPEGSISTLTIQRTEQRDSAMYRCASSLAGRAEAFFGQGTRLTVV.

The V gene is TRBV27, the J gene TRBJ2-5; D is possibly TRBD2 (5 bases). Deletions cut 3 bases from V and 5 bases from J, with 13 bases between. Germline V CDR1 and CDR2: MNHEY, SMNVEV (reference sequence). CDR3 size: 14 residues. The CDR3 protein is CASSLLGVGETQYF. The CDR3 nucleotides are TGTGCCAGCAGTTTGCTCGGGGTGGGGGAGACCCAGTACTTC.

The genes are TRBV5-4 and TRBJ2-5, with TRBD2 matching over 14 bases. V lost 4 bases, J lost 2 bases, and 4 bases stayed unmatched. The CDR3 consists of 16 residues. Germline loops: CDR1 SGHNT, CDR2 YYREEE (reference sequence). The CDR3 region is CASSRLAGGPQETQYF. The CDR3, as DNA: TGTGCCAGCAGCCGACTAGCGGGGGGGCCTCAAGAGACCCAGTACTTC.

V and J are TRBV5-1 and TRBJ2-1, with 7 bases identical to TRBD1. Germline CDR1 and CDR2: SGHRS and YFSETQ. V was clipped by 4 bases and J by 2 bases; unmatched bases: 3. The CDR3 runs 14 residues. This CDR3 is CASSDRVPYNEQFF. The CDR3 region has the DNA TGCGCCAGCAGCGACAGGGTTCCCTACAATGAGCAGTTCTTC.

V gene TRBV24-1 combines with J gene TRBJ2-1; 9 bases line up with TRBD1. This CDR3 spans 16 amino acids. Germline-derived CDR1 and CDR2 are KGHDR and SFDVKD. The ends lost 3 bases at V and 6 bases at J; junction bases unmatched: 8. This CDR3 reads CATSDPGTGKSNEQFF. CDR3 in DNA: TGTGCCACCAGTGATCCCGGGACAGGGAAAAGCAATGAGCAGTTCTTC.

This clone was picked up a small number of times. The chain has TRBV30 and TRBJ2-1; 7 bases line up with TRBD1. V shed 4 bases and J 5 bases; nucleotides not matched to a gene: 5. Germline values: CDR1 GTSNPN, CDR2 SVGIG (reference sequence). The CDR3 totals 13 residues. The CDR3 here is CAWTRDRNNEQFF. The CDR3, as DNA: TGTGCCTGGACCAGGGACAGAAACAATGAGCAGTTCTTC.

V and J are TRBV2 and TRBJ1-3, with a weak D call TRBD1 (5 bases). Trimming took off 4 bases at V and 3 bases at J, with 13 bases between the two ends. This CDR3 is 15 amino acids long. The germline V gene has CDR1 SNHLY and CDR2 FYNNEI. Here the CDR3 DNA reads TGTGCCAGCAGTGCGGGGCAGGGTAATGGAAACACCATATATTTT. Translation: CASSAGQGNGNTIYF. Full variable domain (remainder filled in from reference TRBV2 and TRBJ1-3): EPEVTQTPSHQVTQMGQEVILRCVPISNHLYFYWYRQILGQKVEFLVSFYNNEISEKSEIFDDQFSVERPDGSNFTLKIRSTKLEDSAMYFCASSAGQGNGNTIYFGEGSWLTVV.

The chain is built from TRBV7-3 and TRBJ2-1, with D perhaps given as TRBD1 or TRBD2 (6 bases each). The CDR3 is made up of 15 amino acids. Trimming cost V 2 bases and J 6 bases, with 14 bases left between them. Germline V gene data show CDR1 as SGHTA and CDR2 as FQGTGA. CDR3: CASSLVPGEVNEQFF. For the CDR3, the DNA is TGTGCCAGCAGCTTAGTTCCAGGGGAGGTCAATGAGCAGTTCTTC. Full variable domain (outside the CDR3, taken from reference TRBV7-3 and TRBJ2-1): GAGVSQTPSNKVTEKGKYVELRCDPISGHTALYWYRQSLGQGPEFLIYFQGTGAADDSGLPNDRFFAVRPEGSVSTLKIQRTERGDSAVYLCASSLVPGEVNEQFFGPGTRLTVL.

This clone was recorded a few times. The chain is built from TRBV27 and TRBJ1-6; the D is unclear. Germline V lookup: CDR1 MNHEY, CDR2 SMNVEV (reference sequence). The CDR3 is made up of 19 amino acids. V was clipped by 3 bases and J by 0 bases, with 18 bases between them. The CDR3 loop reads CASSFRHSSLSSYNSPLHF. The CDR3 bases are TGTGCCAGCAGTTTCCGTCACAGCTCCTTGAGCTCCTATAATTCACCCCTCCACTTT.

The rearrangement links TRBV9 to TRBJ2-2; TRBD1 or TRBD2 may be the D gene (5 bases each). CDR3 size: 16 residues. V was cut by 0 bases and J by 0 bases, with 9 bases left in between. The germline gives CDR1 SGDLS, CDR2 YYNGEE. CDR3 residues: CASSVGGDANTGELFF. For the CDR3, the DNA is TGTGCCAGCAGCGTAGGTGGGGACGCGAACACCGGGGAGCTGTTTTTT.

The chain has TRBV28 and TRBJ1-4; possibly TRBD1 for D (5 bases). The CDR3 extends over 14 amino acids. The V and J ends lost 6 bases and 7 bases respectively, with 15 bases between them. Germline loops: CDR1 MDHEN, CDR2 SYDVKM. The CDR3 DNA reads TGTGCCAGCAGCCTCAGGGAGCCTCGTGAAAAACTGTTTTTT. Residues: CASSLREPREKLFF.

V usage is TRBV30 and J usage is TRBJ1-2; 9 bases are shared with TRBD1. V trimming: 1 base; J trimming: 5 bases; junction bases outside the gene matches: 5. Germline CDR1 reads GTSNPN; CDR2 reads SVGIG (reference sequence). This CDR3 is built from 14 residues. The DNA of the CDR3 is TGTGCCTGGAGTGAATACGGACAGGGGTATGGCTACACCTTC. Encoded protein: CAWSEYGQGYGYTF.

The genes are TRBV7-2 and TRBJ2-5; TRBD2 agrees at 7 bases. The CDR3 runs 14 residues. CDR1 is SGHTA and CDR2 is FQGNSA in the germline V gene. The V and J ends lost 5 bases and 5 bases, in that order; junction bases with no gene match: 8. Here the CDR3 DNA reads TGTGCCAGCAGCCCGTGGGGGGGGGAGGAGACCCAGTACTTC. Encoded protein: CASSPWGGEETQYF.

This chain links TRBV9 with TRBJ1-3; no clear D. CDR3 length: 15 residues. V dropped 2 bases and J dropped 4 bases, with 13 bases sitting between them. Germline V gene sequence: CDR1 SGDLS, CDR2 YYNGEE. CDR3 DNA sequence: TGTGCCAGCAGCGTTCGCGGGGTCGACGGAAACACCATATATTTT. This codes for CASSVRGVDGNTIYF.

The CDR3 loop reads CASSTAQGQAITQYF. For the CDR3, the DNA is TGTGCCAGCAGCACCGCCCAGGGACAGGCGATAACCCAGTACTTC. The rearrangement links TRBV6-5 to TRBJ2-5; 8 bases line up with TRBD1. V was pared by 6 bases and J by 8 bases, with 14 bases of the junction left unmatched. In germline, CDR1 is MNHEY, CDR2 SVGAGI. The CDR3 consists of 15 residues.

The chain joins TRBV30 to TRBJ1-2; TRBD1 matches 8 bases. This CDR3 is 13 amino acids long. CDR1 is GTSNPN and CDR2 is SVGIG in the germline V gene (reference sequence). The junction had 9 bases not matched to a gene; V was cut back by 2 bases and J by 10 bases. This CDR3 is CAWSTPAGGDYTF. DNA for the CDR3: TGTGCCTGGAGTACCCCCGCAGGGGGCGACTACACCTTC.

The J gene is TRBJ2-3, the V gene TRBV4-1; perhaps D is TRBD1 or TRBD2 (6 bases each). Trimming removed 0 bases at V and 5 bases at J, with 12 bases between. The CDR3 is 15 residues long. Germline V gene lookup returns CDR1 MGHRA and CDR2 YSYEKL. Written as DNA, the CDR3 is TGCGCCAGCAGCCAAGAATGGGGGGCCGGAGATACGCAGTATTTT. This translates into CASSQEWGAGDTQYF.

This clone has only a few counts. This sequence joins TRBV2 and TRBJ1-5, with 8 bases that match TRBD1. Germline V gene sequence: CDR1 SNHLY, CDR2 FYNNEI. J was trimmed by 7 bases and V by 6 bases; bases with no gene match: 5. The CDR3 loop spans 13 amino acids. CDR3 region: CASRGQGWQPQHF. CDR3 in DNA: TGTGCCAGCAGAGGACAGGGATGGCAGCCCCAGCATTTT.

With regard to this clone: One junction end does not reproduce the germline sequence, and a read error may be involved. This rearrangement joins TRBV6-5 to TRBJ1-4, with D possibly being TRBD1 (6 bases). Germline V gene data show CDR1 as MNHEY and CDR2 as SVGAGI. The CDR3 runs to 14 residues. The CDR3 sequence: CATSRGGLHEKLFF. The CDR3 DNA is TGTGCCACCAGTAGGGGGGGGTTACATGAAAAACTGTTTTTT.

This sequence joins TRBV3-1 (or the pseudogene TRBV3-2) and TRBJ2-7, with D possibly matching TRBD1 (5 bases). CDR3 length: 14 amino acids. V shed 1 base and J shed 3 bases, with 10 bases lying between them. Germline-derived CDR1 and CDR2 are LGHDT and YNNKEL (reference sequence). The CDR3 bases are TGTGCCAGCAGCCAAGGCGCAGGGCTCTACGAGCAGTACGTC. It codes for CASSQGAGLYEQYV.

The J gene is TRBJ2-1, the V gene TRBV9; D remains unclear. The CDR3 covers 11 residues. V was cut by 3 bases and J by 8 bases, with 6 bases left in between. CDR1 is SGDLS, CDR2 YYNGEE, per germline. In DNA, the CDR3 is TGTGCCAGCAGCGCAGGCTATGAGCAGTTCTTC. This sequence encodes CASSAGYEQFF. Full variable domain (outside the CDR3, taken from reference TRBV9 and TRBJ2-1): DSGVTQTPKHLITATGQRVTLRCSPRSGDLSVYWYQQSLDQGLQFLIQYYNGEERAKGNILERFSAQQFPDLHSELNLSSLELGDSALYFCASSAGYEQFFGPGTRLTVL.

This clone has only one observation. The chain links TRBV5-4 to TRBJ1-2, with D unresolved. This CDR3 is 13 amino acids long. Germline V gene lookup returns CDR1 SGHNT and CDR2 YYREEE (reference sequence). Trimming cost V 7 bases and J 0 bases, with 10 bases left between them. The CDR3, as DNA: TGTGCCAGCGCTTCGGCCACTAACTATGGCTACACCTTC. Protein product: CASASATNYGYTF.

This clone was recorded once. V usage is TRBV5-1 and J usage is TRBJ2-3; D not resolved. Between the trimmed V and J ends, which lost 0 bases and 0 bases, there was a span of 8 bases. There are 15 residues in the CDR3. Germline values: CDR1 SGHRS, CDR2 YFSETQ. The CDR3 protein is CASSLEQASTDTQYF. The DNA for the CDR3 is TGCGCCAGCAGCTTGGAGCAGGCTAGCACAGATACGCAGTATTTT.

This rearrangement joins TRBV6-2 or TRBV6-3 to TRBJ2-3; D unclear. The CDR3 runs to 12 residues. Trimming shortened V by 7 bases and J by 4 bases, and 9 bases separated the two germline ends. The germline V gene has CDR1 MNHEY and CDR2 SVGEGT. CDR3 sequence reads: CASNPGADTQYF. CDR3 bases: TGTGCCAGCAACCCCGGCGCAGATACGCAGTATTTT.

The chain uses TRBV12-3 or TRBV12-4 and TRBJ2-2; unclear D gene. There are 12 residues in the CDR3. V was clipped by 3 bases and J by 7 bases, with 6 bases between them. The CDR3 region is CASSFIYGELFF. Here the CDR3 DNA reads TGTGCCAGCAGTTTCATATACGGGGAGCTGTTTTTT.